This TCR beta chain was captured in a study of blood T cell repertoires in COVID-19 (dated by TCRdb to the early 2020s). General notes on the study: Collaborator samples came from the United States, Italy and Spain and covered acute and convalescent phases of COVID-19. The prospective study material was composed of cDNA or gDNA derived from T cells, B-cell-depleted T cells, or PBMCs. Deeply sampled blood TCRbeta repertoires from subjects exposed to, actively infected with, or recovered from COVID-19 were included in the dataset. The repertoires were released in a freely available public database intended as a resource for research on the immune response to SARS-CoV-2. The samples were drawn from two sources: the first 160 participants of the ongoing ImmuneRACE study, and 1,000 to 1,500 subjects contributed by 6 global collaborators. A de-identified subject ID, COVID-19 status, age in years and sex were almost always included in the sample metadata. Where HLA class I and class II types were available, the types were taken from metadata supplied by the sample provider, not from assay-based typing. Points the paper makes about the study in general: The quantity of clinical and demographic metadata differed by source and by participant and was supplied without curation.

TCRbeta CDR3 regions were amplified from genomic DNA by means of the immunoSEQ Assay, a bias-controlled multiplex PCR. Per the original workflow: Nucleated cell counts per sample were estimated from amplification of reference gene primers within the assay. To quantify the absolute abundance of each unique TCRbeta CDR3 rearrangement, sequence reads were collapsed and filtered. For each sample, productive Simpson clonality was calculated as the square root of Simpson's diversity index over productive rearrangements. Entries here come from immuneACCESS through TCRdb and include only in-frame sequences with V and J called. Some clones fail to appear in such tables; in the studies checked, an unresolved V gene covers under half of the shortfall, and the cause of the remainder is unknown. The D gene and trimming were derived from the DNA, and the V and J assignments and clone size from that table. This sample comprises 28,000 or so clones, around 90% of them detected only once. Of the sample, 7.7% is held by the ten largest clones.

Collaborating institutions collected whole blood in K2EDTA tubes following their own protocols. Collaborator samples were shipped for TCRbeta analysis as frozen whole blood, isolated PBMCs, or DNA extracted from either sample type. From its cysteine to its phenylalanine, the CDR3 spans 17 amino acids. Left in the record is the CDR3 DNA by itself, 51 bases read in frame from the first base. From the germline V gene (reference sequence), CDR1 is LGHDT and CDR2 is YNNKEL. V is cut back by 0 bases and J by 3 bases, with 10 bases in the junction unmatched. On this clone: The antigen it recognizes is unknown. No base quality information exists; no much larger clone differs at one position.

This chain is built from TRBV3-1 (or the pseudogene TRBV3-2) and TRBJ2-7, with 8 middle bases fitting TRBD2. The origin of this receptor is a woman aged 45-60 years with active COVID-19. Material for sequencing was peripheral blood. The bases read TGTGCCAGCAGCCAAGATTCGGCGACTAGCGTTCTCTACGAGCAGTACTTC. This gives the protein CASSQDSATSVLYEQYF.